This is a list of T cell receptor beta chains from one sample in a study of T-cell memory formation after mild COVID-19. TCRdb passed the 5' RACE reads through MiXCR, listing each CDR3 protein once. The sample lists roughly 620,000 distinct CDR3 sequences, roughly 18% occurring once. The sequencing sample was made of PBMCs or a T cell subset sorted from them (not recorded which). The receptors were sampled from an adult woman who had mild COVID-19 (a few samples of this study predate the infection). Cell type and time point are not known. The CDR3 runs from the conserved cysteine through the conserved F or W. The order of the fields is D gene, clone size, V gene, J gene, CDR3 DNA, CDR3 protein. The D gene is left open where the match is weak. Rows may omit the clone size; those that give it use once, few, many or a size class.

d_gene: NA
abundance: NA
v_gene: TRBV16
j_gene: TRBJ2-7
CDR3nt: TGTGCCAGCAGCCATCCTACACACTACGAGCAGTACTTC
CDR3aa: CASSHPTHYEQYF

d_gene: NA
abundance: NA
v_gene: TRBV7-9
j_gene: TRBJ2-1
CDR3nt: TGTGCCAGCAGCCCAGGAACCAAAGCTAGGAATGAGCAGTTCTTC
CDR3aa: CASSPGTKARNEQFF

d_gene: TRBD1
abundance: few
v_gene: TRBV7-8
j_gene: TRBJ2-2
CDR3nt: TGTGCCAGCTACAGGGGGGCGAACACCGGGGAGCTGTTTTTT
CDR3aa: CASYRGANTGELFF

d_gene: NA
abundance: few
v_gene: TRBV20-1
j_gene: TRBJ1-5
CDR3nt: TGCAGTGCAAGAGGGGCAGCTTATAGCAATCAGCCCCAGCATTTT
CDR3aa: CSARGAAYSNQPQHF

d_gene: TRBD2
abundance: few
v_gene: TRBV15
j_gene: TRBJ2-7
CDR3nt: TGTGCCACCAGCAGATATCTCGCCTCTAGCGGGTTCTCCTACGAGCAGTACTTC
CDR3aa: CATSRYLASSGFSYEQYF

d_gene: TRBD1
abundance: few
v_gene: TRBV6-2/TRBV6-3
j_gene: TRBJ2-2
CDR3nt: TGTGCCAGCGGGCGGACAGGGATAAACACCGGGGAGCTGTTTTTT
CDR3aa: CASGRTGINTGELFF

d_gene: TRBD1
abundance: many
v_gene: TRBV24-1
j_gene: TRBJ1-1
CDR3nt: TGTGCCACGTCCAAGGCGGGACAGGGACCGAACACTGAAGCTTTCTTT
CDR3aa: CATSKAGQGPNTEAFF

d_gene: NA
abundance: few
v_gene: TRBV5-1
j_gene: TRBJ1-4
CDR3nt: TGCGCCAGCAGCTTGGTACAGGGAGGCGGAGAAAAACTGTTTTTT
CDR3aa: CASSLVQGGGEKLFF

d_gene: TRBD2
abundance: NA
v_gene: TRBV5-1
j_gene: TRBJ2-3
CDR3nt: TGCGCCAGCACCAAGGATAGCGGGGCCGATACGCAGTATTTT
CDR3aa: CASTKDSGADTQYF

d_gene: NA
abundance: few
v_gene: TRBV21-1
j_gene: TRBJ1-5
CDR3nt: TGTGCCAGCAGCAAAGAGGACAGGGGGCTCGAAGGCAATCAGCCCCAGCATTTT
CDR3aa: CASSKEDRGLEGNQPQHF

d_gene: NA
abundance: NA
v_gene: TRBV12-3/TRBV12-4
j_gene: TRBJ2-7
CDR3nt: TGTGCCAGCACATTCTCGACAGCCGGCTCCTACGAGCAGTACTTC
CDR3aa: CASTFSTAGSYEQYF

d_gene: NA
abundance: few
v_gene: TRBV13
j_gene: TRBJ2-7
CDR3nt: TGTGCCAGCAGCTTAACGGGGACCAGCCGCGAGCAGTACTTC
CDR3aa: CASSLTGTSREQYF

d_gene: NA
abundance: many
v_gene: TRBV5-1
j_gene: TRBJ2-1
CDR3nt: TGCGCCAGCAGCTTGGATGGGGCCTACAATGAGCAGTTCTTC
CDR3aa: CASSLDGAYNEQFF

d_gene: NA
abundance: many
v_gene: TRBV5-1
j_gene: TRBJ2-3
CDR3nt: TGCGCCAGCAGCCCCCAGGACAGCACAGATACGCAGTATTTT
CDR3aa: CASSPQDSTDTQYF

d_gene: NA
abundance: few
v_gene: TRBV9
j_gene: TRBJ1-2
CDR3nt: TGTGCCAGCTCTGAGTCGGCAGCTAACTATGGCTACACCTTC
CDR3aa: CASSESAANYGYTF

d_gene: TRBD1
abundance: few
v_gene: TRBV7-8
j_gene: TRBJ2-5
CDR3nt: TGTGCCAGCAGCTTCCGACAGGGACGAGAGACCCAGTACTTC
CDR3aa: CASSFRQGRETQYF

d_gene: NA
abundance: many
v_gene: TRBV12-3/TRBV12-4
j_gene: TRBJ1-5
CDR3nt: TGTGCCAGCAGTTTATCCCAGGGCGTGGGGGGCAATCAGCCCCAGCATTTT
CDR3aa: CASSLSQGVGGNQPQHF

d_gene: TRBD1
abundance: once
v_gene: TRBV7-2
j_gene: TRBJ2-1
CDR3nt: TGTGCCAGCAGCTTAGCGGGACAGGGGGTGTACAATGAGCAGTTCTTC
CDR3aa: CASSLAGQGVYNEQFF